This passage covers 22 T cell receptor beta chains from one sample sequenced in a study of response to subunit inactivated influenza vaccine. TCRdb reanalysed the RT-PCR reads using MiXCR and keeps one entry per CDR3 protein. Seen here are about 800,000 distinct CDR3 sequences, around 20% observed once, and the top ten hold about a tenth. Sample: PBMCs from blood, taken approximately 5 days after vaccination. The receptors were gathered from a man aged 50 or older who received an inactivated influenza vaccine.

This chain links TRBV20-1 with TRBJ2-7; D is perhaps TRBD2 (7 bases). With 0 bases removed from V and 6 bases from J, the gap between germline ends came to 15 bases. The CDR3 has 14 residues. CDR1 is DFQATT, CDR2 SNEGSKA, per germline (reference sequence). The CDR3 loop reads CSARDLRGLGEQYF. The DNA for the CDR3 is TGCAGTGCTAGAGATCTGCGGGGGCTGGGCGAGCAGTACTTC.

Here the CDR3 reads CASSQGTGEGYEQYF. CDR3 nucleotides: TGCGCCAGCAGCCAAGGGACAGGGGAGGGCTACGAGCAGTACTTC. The rearrangement links TRBV4-3 to TRBJ2-7; 9 nucleotides line up with TRBD1. The CDR3 is 15 amino acids. Germline V lookup: CDR1 LGHNA, CDR2 YSLEER. The junction had 4 bases not matched to a gene; V was cut back by 1 base and J by 3 bases.

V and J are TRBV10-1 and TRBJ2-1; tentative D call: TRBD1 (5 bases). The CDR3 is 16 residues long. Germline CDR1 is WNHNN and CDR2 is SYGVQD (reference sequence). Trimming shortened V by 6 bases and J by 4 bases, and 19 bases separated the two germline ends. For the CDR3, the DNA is TGCGCCAGCAGCCAACATAAGGGGCGCGTGTACAATGAGCAGTTCTTC. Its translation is CASSQHKGRVYNEQFF.

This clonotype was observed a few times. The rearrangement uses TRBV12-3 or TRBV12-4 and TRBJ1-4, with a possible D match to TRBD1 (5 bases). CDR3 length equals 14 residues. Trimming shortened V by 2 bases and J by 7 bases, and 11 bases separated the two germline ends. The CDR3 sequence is CASSLRSRVEKLFF. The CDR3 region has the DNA TGTGCCAGCAGTTTACGAAGCAGGGTTGAAAAACTGTTTTTT.

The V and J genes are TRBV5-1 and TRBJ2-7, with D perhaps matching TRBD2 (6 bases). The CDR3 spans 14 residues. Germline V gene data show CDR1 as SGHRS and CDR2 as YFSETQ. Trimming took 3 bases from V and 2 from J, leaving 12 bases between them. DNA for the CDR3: TGCGCCAGCAGCTGGGGGAGGAGGGCCTACGAGCAGTACTTC. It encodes CASSWGRRAYEQYF.

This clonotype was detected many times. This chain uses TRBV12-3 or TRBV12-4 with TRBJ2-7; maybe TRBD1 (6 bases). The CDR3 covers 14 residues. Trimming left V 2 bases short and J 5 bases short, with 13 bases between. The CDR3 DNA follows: TGTGCCAGCAGTTTATCAGGGGCGTCGGACGAGCAGTACTTC. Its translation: CASSLSGASDEQYF.

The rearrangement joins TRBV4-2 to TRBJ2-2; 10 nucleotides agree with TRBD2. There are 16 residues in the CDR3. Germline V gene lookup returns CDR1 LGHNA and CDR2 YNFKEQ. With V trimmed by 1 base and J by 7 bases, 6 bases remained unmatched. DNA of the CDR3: TGTGCCAGCAGCCAAGGAGTAGCGGGAGGACTCGGGGAGCTGTTTTTT. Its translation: CASSQGVAGGLGELFF.

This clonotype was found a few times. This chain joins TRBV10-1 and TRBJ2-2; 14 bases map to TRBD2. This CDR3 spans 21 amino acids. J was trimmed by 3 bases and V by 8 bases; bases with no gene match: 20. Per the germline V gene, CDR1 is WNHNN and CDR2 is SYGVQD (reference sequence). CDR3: CASSWRQPGLAGVMDTGELFF. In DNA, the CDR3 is TGCGCCAGCTCCTGGCGCCAGCCGGGACTAGCGGGAGTAATGGACACCGGGGAGCTGTTTTTT.

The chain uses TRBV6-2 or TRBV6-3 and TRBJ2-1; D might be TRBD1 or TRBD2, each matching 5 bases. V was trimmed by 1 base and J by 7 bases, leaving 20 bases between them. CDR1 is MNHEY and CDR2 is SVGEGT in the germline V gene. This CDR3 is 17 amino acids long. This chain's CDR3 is CASSYLLGDYVANEQFF. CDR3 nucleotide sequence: TGTGCCAGCAGTTACTTACTGGGGGATTATGTAGCGAATGAGCAGTTCTTC.

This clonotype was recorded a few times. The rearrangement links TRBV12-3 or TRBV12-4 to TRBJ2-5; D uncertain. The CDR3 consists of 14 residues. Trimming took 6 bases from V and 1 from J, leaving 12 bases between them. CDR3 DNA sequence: TGTGCCAGCAGGAAGACCGCAATCCAAGAGACCCAGTACTTC. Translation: CASRKTAIQETQYF.

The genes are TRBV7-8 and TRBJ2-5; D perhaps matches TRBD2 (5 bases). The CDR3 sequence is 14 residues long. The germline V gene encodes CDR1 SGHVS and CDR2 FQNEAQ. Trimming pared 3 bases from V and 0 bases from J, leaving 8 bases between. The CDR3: CASSLWEYQETQYF. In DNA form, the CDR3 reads TGTGCCAGCAGCTTGTGGGAGTACCAAGAGACCCAGTACTTC.

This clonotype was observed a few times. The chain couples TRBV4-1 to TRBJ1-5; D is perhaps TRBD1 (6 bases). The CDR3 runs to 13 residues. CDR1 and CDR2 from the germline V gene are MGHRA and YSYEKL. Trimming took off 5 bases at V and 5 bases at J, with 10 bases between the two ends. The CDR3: CASSVYRDQPQHF. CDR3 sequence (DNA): TGCGCCAGCAGCGTATACAGGGATCAGCCCCAGCATTTT.

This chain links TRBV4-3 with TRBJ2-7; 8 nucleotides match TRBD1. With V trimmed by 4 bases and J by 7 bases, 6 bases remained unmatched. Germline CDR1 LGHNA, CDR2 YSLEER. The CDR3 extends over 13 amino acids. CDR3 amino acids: CASSPGGQEEQYF. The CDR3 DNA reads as TGCGCCAGCAGCCCCGGGGGACAGGAAGAGCAGTACTTC.

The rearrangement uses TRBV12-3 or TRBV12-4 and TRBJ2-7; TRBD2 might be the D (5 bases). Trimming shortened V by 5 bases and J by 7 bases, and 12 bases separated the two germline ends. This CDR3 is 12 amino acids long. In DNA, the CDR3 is TGTGCCAGCAGTGACCGGGATGGGGAGCAGTACTTC. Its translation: CASSDRDGEQYF.

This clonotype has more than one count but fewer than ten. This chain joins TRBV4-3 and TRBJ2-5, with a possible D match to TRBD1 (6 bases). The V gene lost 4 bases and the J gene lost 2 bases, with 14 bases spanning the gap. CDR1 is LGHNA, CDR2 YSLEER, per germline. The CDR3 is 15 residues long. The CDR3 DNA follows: TGCGCCAGCAGCCTTAACATTGGACAGCAAGAGACCCAGTACTTC. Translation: CASSLNIGQQETQYF.

The CDR3 sequence: CASSLVGWGENTEAFF. The CDR3 nucleotides are TGTGCCAGCAGCTTAGTCGGTTGGGGGGAAAACACTGAAGCTTTCTTT. The V and J genes are TRBV7-2 and TRBJ1-1, with D possibly matching TRBD1 (5 bases). The CDR3 is 16 residues long. CDR1 and CDR2 (germline): SGHTA, FQGNSA. Trimming shortened V by 1 base and J by 2 bases, and 14 bases separated the two germline ends.

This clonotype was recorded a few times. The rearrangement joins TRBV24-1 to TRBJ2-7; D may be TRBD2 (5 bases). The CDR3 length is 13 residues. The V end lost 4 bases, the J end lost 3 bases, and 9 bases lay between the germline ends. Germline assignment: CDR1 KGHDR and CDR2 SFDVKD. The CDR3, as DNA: TGTGCCACCAGTGAGGACGGGGACTACGAGCAGTACTTC. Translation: CATSEDGDYEQYF.

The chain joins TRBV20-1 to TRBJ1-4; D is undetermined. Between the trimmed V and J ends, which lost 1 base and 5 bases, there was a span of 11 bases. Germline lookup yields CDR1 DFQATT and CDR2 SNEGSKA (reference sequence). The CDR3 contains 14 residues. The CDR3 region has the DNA TGCAGTGCTAGAGGGCTGGGCTGGAATGAAAAACTGTTTTTT. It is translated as CSARGLGWNEKLFF.

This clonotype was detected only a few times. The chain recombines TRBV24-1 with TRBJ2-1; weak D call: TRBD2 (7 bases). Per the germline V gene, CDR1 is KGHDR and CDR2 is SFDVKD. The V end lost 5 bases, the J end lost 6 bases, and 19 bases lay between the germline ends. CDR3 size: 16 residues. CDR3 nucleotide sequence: TGTGCCACCAGTGGGGCGGGGGCATTCGTCCTCAATGAGCAGTTCTTC. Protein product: CATSGAGAFVLNEQFF.

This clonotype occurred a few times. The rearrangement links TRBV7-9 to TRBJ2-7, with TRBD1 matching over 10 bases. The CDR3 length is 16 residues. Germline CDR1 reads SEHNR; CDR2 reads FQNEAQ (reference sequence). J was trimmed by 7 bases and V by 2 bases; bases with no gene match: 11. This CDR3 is CASSLRARQGAEEQYF. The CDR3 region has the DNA TGTGCCAGCAGCTTACGTGCGAGACAGGGGGCAGAAGAGCAGTACTTC. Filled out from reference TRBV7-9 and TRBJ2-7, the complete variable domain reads DTGVSQNPRHKITKRGQNVTFRCDPISEHNRLYWYRQTLGQGPEFLTYFQNEAQLEKSRLLSDRFSAERPKGSFSTLEIQRTEQGDSAMYLCASSLRARQGAEEQYFGPGTRLTVT.

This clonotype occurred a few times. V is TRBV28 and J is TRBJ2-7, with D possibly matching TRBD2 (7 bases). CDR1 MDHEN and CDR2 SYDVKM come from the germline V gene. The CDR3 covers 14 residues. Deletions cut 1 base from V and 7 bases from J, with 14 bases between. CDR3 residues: CASSLSGGGLEQYF. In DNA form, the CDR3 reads TGTGCCAGCAGTTTATCCGGCGGGGGCTTGGAGCAGTACTTC.

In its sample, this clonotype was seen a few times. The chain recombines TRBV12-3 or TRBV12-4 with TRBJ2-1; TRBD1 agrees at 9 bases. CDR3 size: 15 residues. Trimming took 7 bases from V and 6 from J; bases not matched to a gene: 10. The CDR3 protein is CASNHLQGAVNEQFF. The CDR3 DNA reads TGTGCCAGCAACCACCTACAGGGGGCGGTCAATGAGCAGTTCTTC.